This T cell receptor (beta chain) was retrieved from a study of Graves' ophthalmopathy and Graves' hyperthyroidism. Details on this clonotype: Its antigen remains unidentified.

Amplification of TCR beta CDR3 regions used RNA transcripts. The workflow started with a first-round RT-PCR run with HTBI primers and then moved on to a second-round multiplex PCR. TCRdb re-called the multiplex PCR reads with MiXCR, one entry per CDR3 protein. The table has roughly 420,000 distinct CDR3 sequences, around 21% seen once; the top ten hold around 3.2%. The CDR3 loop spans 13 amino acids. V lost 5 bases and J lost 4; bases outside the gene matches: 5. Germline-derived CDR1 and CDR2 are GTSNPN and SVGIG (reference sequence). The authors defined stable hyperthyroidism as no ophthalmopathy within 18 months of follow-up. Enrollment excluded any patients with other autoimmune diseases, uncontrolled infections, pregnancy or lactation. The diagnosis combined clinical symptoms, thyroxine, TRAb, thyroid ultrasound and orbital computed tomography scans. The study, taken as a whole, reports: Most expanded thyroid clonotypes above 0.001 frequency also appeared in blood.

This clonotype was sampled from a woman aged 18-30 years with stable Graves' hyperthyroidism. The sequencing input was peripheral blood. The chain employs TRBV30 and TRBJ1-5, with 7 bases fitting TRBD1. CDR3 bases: TGTGCCTGGGGGAAGGGGGCTAATCAGCCCCAGCATTTT. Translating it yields CAWGKGANQPQHF.